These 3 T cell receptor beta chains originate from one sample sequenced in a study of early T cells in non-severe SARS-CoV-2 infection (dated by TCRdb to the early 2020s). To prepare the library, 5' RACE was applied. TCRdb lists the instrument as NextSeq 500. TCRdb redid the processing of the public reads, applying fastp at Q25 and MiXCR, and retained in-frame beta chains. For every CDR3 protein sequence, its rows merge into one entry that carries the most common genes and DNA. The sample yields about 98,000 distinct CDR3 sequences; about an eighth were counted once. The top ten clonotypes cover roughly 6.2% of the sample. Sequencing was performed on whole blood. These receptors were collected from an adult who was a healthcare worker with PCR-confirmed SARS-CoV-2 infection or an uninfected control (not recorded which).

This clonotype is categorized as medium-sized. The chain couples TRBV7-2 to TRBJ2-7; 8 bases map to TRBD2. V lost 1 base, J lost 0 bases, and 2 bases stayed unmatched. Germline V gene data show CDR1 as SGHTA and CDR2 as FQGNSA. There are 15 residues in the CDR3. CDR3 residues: CASSLGTSSSYEQYF. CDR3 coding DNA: TGTGCCAGCAGCTTAGGGACTAGCAGCTCCTACGAGCAGTACTTC. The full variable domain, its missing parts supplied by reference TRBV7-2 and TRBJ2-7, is GAGVSQSPSNKVTEKGKDVELRCDPISGHTALYWYRQSLGQGLEFLIYFQGNSAPDKSGLPSDRFSAERTGGSVSTLTIQRTQQEDSAVYLCASSLGTSSSYEQYFGPGTRLTVT.

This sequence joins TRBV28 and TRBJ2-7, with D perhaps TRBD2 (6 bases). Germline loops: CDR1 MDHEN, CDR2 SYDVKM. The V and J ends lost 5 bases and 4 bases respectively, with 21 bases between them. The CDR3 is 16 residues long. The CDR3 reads CASSDTRPGEEYEQYF. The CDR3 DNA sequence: TGTGCCAGCAGTGACACGAGACCGGGAGAAGAATACGAGCAGTACTTC.

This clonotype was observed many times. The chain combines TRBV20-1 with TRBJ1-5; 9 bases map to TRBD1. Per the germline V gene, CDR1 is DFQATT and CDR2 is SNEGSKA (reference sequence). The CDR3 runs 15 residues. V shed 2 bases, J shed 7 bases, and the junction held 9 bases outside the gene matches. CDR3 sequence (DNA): TGCAGTGCTAGAAAATGGGACAGGGAAGGACAGCCCCAGCATTTT. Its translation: CSARKWDREGQPQHF.